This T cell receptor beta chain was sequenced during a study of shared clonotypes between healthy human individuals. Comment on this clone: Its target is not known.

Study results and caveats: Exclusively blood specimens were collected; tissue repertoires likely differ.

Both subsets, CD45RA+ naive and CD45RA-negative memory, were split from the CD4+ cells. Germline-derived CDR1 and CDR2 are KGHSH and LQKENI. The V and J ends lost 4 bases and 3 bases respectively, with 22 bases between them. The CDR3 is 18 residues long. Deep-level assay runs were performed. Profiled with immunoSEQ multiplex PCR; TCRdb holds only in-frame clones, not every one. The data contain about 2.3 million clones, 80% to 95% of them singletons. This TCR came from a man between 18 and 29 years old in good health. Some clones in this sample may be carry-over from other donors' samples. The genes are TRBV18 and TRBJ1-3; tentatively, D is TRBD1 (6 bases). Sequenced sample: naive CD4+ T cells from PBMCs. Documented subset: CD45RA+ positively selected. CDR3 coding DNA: TGTGCCAGCTCACGACAGCCAGGGGCGTCTGGAGGTGGAAACACCATATATTTT. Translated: CASSRQPGASGGGNTIYF.